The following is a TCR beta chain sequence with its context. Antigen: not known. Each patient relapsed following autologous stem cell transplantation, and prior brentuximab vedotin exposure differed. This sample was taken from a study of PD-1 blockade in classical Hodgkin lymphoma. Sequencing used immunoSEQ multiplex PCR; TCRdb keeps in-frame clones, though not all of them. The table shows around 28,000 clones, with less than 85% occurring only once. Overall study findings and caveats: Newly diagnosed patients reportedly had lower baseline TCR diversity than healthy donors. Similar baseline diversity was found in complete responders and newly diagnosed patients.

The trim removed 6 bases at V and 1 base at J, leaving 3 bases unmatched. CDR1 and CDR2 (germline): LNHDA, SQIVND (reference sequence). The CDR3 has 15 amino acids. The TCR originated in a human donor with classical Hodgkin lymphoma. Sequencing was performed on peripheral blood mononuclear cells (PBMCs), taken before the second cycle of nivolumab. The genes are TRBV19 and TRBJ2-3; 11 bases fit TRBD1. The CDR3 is CASRDRGPGTDTQYF. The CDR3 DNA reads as TGTGCCAGTAGGGACAGGGGGCCGGGCACAGATACGCAGTATTTT.